What follows are 15 T cell receptor beta chains derived from one specimen sequenced in a study of PD-1 blockade in classical Hodgkin lymphoma. Described time point: newly diagnosed, previously untreated cHL patient sample. Assay used: immunoSEQ multiplex PCR; TCRdb lists only in-frame clones, some missing. The profile covers tens of thousands of clones, with about 93% appearing a single time and around 3.6% taken by the ten largest. The source material was peripheral blood mononuclear cells (PBMCs). The receptors shown here come from a human donor with classical Hodgkin lymphoma.

The chain combines TRBV5-8 with TRBJ2-5, with a possible D match to TRBD1 (6 bases). Deletions cut 2 bases from V and 2 bases from J, with 10 bases between. CDR1 and CDR2 (germline): SGHTS, YDEGEE. The CDR3 has 14 residues. The DNA of the CDR3 is TGTGCCAGCAGCTTAGGGCAGGGGCAAGAGACCCAGTACTTC. It translates to CASSLGQGQETQYF.

This clone was seen only a few times. V and J are TRBV6-1 and TRBJ2-7; 8 bases are shared with TRBD2. Per germline, CDR1 MNHNS and CDR2 SASEGT. This CDR3 is built from 16 residues. V shed 0 bases and J 0 bases; nucleotides not matched to a gene: 4. The CDR3 sequence: CASSEAPSGGSYEQYF. The CDR3 DNA sequence: TGTGCCAGCAGTGAAGCGCCGAGCGGGGGCTCCTACGAGCAGTACTTC.

V usage is TRBV4-2 and J usage is TRBJ2-3, with TRBD2 matching over 16 bases. With 0 bases clipped from V and 5 bases from J, the junction kept 5 bases outside the gene matches. The CDR3 consists of 18 residues. Germline-derived CDR1 and CDR2 are LGHNA and YNFKEQ. CDR3 loop: CASSQDGTSGGAKDTQYF. The CDR3 DNA reads as TGTGCCAGCAGCCAAGATGGGACTAGCGGGGGGGCGAAAGATACGCAGTATTTT.

J is TRBJ2-1 and V is TRBV7-9; no reliable D call. The CDR3 length is 12 residues. Per germline, CDR1 SEHNR and CDR2 FQNEAQ (reference sequence). V lost 1 base and J 10 bases, leaving 8 bases between the germline ends. The CDR3 DNA follows: TGTGCCAGCAGCTTAGGTGGCAGCGAGCAGTTCTTC. This gives the protein CASSLGGSEQFF.

The genes are TRBV7-2 and TRBJ1-1; no clear D gene. The CDR3 has 13 residues. Germline V gives CDR1 SGHTA, CDR2 FQGNSA. V lost 5 bases and J 8 bases, leaving 15 bases between the germline ends. The DNA of the CDR3 is TGTGCCAGCAGCCTACGGGCGATCGGGGAAGCTTTCTTT. This translates into CASSLRAIGEAFF.

The V gene is TRBV11-1, the J gene TRBJ2-2, with no clear D. Germline CDR1 SGHAT, CDR2 FQDESV (reference sequence). The CDR3 spans 12 residues. Trimming took 5 bases from V and 5 from J, leaving 6 bases between them. The CDR3 region is CASSPLTGELFF. The CDR3 DNA sequence: TGTGCCAGCAGCCCGCTTACCGGGGAGCTGTTTTTT.

The chain employs TRBV30 and TRBJ1-2; D gene uncertain. The V and J ends lost 8 bases and 5 bases respectively, with 15 bases between them. The V gene's germline CDR1 is GTSNPN and CDR2 SVGIG (reference sequence). The CDR3 contains 12 residues. The CDR3 region is CAIYQGSYGYTF. CDR3 coding DNA: TGTGCCATATACCAAGGGTCTTATGGCTACACCTTC.

This chain uses TRBV6-1 with TRBJ1-1, with unresolved D. The CDR3 runs to 15 residues. From germline, CDR1 is MNHNS and CDR2 SASEGT. Deletions cut 7 bases from V and 0 bases from J, with 15 bases between. The chain's CDR3 is CASTPTGGMNTEAFF. CDR3 in DNA: TGTGCCAGCACCCCGACGGGCGGAATGAACACTGAAGCTTTCTTT.

This chain uses TRBV30 with TRBJ1-1; 7 bases are a match to TRBD1. The germline V gene has CDR1 GTSNPN and CDR2 SVGIG (reference sequence). This CDR3 spans 15 amino acids. The junction had 11 bases not matched to a gene; V was cut back by 5 bases and J by 2 bases. CDR3 protein: CAWDNPRDSNTEAFF. In nucleotides, the CDR3 is TGTGCCTGGGATAACCCAAGGGACAGCAACACTGAAGCTTTCTTT.

The rearrangement links TRBV6-5 to TRBJ1-2; weak D call: TRBD1 (5 bases). CDR1 MNHEY and CDR2 SVGAGI come from the germline V gene. Trimming stripped 0 bases from V and 7 bases from J, with 15 bases between. CDR3 length equals 15 residues. The CDR3 DNA reads TGTGCCAGCAGTTACTCCACACCCGACAGTCCTGGCTACACCTTC. It is translated as CASSYSTPDSPGYTF.

The chain couples TRBV7-9 to TRBJ2-7; D ambiguous. Trimming took 1 base from V and 6 from J, leaving 16 bases between them. In germline, CDR1 is SEHNR, CDR2 FQNEAQ (reference sequence). This CDR3 contains 15 residues. The CDR3, as DNA: TGTGCCAGCAGCTTAGAGGTTTTGTCTAGTGGCGAGCAGTACTTC. Translating gives CASSLEVLSSGEQYF.

The chain has TRBV2 and TRBJ2-2, with unresolved D. Between the trimmed V and J ends, which lost 3 bases and 3 bases, there was a span of 8 bases. The CDR3 has 14 residues. The germline CDR1 and CDR2 sequences are SNHLY and FYNNEI. Written as DNA, the CDR3 is TGTGCCAGCAGTGATTACAGCCACACCGGGGAGCTGTTTTTT. Translation gives CASSDYSHTGELFF.

The chain recombines TRBV11-3 with TRBJ2-7; D gene ambiguous. Per the germline V gene, CDR1 is SGHNT and CDR2 is YENEEA. With 4 bases removed from V and 3 bases from J, the gap between germline ends came to 7 bases. The CDR3 totals 12 residues. In DNA, the CDR3 is TGTGCCAGCAGCTCCGACATCTACGAGCAGTACTTC. Residues: CASSSDIYEQYF.

The rearrangement joins TRBV19 to TRBJ1-5, with 8 bases aligning to TRBD1. The CDR3 is made up of 15 amino acids. CDR1 LNHDA and CDR2 SQIVND come from the germline V gene (reference sequence). Unmatched junction bases numbered 11, after V lost 7 bases and J lost 6 bases. The CDR3, as DNA: TGTGCCAGTACCCCGGCCCGGACAGGGACTCAGCCCCAGCATTTT. This sequence encodes CASTPARTGTQPQHF. Filled out from reference TRBV19 and TRBJ1-5, the complete variable domain reads DGGITQSPKYLFRKEGQNVTLSCEQNLNHDAMYWYRQDPGQGLRLIYYSQIVNDFQKGDIAEGYSVSREKKESFPLTVTSAQKNPTAFYLCASTPARTGTQPQHFGDGTRLSIL.

The chain recombines TRBV19 with TRBJ2-7; either TRBD1 or TRBD2 may supply D (5 bases each). The CDR3 consists of 14 residues. The ends were cut back, 6 bases at V and 0 bases at J, with 12 bases in the middle. CDR1 and CDR2 (germline): LNHDA, SQIVND (reference sequence). The CDR3 coding sequence is TGTGCCAGTAGCGTCGGGGCTGGCTCCTACGAGCAGTACTTC. Protein sequence: CASSVGAGSYEQYF.